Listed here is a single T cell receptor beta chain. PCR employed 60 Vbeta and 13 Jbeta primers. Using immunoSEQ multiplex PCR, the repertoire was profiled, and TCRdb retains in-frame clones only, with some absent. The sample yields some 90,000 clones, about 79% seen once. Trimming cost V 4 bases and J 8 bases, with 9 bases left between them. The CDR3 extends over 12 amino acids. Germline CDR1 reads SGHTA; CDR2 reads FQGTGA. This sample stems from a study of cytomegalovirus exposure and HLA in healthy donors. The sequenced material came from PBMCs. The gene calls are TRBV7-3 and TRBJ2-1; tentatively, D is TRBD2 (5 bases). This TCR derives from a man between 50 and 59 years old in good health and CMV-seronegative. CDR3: CASSSLGDEQFF. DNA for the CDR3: TGTGCCAGCAGCTCCCTCGGGGATGAGCAGTTCTTC.